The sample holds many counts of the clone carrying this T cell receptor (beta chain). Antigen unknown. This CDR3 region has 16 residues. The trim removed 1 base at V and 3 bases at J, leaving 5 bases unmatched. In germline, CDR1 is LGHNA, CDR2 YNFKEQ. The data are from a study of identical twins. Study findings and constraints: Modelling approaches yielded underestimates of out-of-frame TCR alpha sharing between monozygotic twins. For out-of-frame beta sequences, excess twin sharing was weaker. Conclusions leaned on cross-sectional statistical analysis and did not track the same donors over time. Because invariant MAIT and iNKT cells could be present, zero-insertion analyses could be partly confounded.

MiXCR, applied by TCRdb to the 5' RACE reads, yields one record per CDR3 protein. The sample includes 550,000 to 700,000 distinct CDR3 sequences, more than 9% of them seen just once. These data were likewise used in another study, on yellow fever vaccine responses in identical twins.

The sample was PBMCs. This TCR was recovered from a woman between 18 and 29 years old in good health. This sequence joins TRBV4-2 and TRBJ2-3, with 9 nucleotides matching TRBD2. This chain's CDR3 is CASSQGRGGRTDTQYF. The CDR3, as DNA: TGTGCCAGCAGCCAAGGGCGGGGGGGCAGGACAGATACGCAGTATTTT.